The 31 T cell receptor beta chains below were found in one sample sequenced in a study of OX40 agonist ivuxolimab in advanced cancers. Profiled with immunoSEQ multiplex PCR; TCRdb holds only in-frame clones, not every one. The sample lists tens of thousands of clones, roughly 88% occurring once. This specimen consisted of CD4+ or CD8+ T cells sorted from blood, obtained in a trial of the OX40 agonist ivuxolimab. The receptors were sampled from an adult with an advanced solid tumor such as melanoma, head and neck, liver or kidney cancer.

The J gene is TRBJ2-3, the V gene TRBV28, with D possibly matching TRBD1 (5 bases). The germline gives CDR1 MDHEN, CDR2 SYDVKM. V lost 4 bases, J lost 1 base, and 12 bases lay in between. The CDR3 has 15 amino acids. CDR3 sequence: CASSSREEGTDTQYF. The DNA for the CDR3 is TGTGCCAGCAGTTCCAGGGAAGAGGGCACAGATACGCAGTATTTT.

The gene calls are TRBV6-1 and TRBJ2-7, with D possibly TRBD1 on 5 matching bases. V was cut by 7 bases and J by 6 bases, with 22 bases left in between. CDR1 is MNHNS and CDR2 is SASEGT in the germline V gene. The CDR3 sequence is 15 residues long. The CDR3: CASTPRTSPPPEQYF. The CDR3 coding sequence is TGTGCCAGCACCCCCAGGACATCCCCCCCTCCCGAGCAGTACTTC.

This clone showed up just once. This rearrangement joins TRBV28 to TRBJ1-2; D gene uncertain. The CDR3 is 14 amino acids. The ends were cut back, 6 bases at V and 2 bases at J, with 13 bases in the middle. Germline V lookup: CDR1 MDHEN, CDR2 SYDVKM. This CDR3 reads CASRTRTENYGYTF. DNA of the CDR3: TGTGCCAGCAGAACCCGGACCGAAAACTATGGCTACACCTTC.

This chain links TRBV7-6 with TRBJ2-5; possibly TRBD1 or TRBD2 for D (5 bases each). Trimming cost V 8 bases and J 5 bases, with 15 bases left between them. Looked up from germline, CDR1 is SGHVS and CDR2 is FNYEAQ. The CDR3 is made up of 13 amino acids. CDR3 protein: CASSGPSTETQYF. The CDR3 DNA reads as TGTGCCAGCTCGGGGCCCTCGACCGAGACCCAGTACTTC.

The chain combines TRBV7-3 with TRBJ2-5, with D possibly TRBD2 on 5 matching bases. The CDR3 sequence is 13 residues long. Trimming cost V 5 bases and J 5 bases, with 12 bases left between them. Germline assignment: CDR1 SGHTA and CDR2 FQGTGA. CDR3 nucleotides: TGTGCCAGCAGCCAAGGAGGTTACGAGACCCAGTACTTC. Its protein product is CASSQGGYETQYF.

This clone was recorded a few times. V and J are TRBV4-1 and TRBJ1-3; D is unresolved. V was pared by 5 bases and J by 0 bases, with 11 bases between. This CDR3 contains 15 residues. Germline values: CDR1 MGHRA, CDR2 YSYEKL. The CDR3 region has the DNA TGCGCCAGCAGCGGCAGAAGAAGCTCTGGAAACACCATATATTTT. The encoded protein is CASSGRRSSGNTIYF.

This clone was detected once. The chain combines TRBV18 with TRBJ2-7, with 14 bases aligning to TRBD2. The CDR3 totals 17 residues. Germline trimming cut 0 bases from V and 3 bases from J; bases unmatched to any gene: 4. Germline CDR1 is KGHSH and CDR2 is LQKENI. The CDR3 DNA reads TGTGCCAGCTCACCACCGACTAGCGGGAGGGCCCTCTACGAGCAGTACTTC. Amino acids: CASSPPTSGRALYEQYF. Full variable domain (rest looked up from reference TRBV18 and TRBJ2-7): NAGVMQNPRHLVRRRGQEARLRCSPMKGHSHVYWYRQLPEEGLKFMVYLQKENIIDESGMPKERFSAEFPKEGPSILRIQQVVRGDSAAYFCASSPPTSGRALYEQYFGPGTRLTVT.

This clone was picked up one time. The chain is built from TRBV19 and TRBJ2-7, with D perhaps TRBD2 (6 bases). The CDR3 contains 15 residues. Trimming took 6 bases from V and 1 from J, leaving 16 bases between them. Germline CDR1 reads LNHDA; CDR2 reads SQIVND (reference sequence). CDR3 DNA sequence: TGTGCCAGTAGCCCGGGACTTCATACTTCCTACGAGCAGTACTTC. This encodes CASSPGLHTSYEQYF. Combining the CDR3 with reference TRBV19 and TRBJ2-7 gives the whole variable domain DGGITQSPKYLFRKEGQNVTLSCEQNLNHDAMYWYRQDPGQGLRLIYYSQIVNDFQKGDIAEGYSVSREKKESFPLTVTSAQKNPTAFYLCASSPGLHTSYEQYFGPGTRLTVT.

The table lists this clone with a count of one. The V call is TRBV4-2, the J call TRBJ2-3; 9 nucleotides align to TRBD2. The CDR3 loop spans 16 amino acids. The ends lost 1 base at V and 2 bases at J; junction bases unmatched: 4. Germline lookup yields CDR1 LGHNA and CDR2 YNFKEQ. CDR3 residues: CASSQGLAETTDTQYF. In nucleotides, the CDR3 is TGTGCCAGCAGCCAAGGACTAGCGGAGACCACAGATACGCAGTATTTT.

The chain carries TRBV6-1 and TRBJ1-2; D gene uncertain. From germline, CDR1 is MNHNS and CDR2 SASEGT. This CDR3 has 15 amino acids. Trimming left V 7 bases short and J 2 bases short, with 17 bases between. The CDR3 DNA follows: TGTGCCAGCACCTCAAGGAGACTACAAAACTATGGCTACACCTTC. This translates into CASTSRRLQNYGYTF.

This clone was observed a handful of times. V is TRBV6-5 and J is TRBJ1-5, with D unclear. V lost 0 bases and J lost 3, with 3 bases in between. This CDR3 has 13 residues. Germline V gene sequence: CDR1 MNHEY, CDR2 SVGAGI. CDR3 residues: CASSYSSNQPQHF. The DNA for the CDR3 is TGTGCCAGCAGTTACTCGTCCAATCAGCCCCAGCATTTT.

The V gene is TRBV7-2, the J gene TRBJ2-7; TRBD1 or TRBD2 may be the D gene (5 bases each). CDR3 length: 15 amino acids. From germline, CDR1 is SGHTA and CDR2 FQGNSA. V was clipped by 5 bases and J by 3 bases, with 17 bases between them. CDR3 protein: CASSLGDGGLYEQYF. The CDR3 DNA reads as TGTGCCAGCAGCCTAGGGGACGGCGGACTCTACGAGCAGTACTTC.

The CDR3 here is CASSSQGQGDPTEAFF. DNA of the CDR3: TGTGCCAGCAGCTCCCAAGGACAGGGGGATCCCACTGAAGCTTTCTTT. The gene calls are TRBV21-1 and TRBJ1-1; the DNA was not compared with TRBD1, the D call given in the table. TRBV21-1 is noted as a pseudogene. This CDR3 comprises 16 residues.

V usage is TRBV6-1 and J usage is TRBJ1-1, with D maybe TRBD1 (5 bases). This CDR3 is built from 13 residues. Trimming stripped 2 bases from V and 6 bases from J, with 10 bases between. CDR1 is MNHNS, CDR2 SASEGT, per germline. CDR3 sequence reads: CASSERGRAEAFF. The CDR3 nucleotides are TGTGCCAGCAGTGAACGGGGGAGGGCTGAAGCTTTCTTT.

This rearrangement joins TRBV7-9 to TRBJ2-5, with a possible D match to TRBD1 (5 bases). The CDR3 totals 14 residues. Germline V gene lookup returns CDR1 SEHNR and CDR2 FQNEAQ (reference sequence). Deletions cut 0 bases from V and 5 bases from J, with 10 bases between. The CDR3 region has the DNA TGTGCCAGCAGCTTAGCGGGCAGGGTTGAGACCCAGTACTTC. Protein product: CASSLAGRVETQYF.

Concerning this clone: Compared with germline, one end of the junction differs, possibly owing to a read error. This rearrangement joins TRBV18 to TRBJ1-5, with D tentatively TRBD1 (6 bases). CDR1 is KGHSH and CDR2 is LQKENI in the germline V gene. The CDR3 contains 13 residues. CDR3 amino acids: CASSRGSDQPQHF. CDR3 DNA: TGTGCCAGCTCCAGGGGTAGCGATCAGCCCCAGCATTTT.

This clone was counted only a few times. CDR3 sequence (DNA): TGTGCCAGCAGGCTAGCGGTACTCTACGAGCAGTACTTC. It specifies CASRLAVLYEQYF. The chain combines TRBV6-1 with TRBJ2-7; 7 nucleotides match TRBD2. V dropped 6 bases and J dropped 3; count of bases not matched to a gene: 5. The CDR3 runs 13 residues. CDR1 and CDR2 (germline): MNHNS, SASEGT.

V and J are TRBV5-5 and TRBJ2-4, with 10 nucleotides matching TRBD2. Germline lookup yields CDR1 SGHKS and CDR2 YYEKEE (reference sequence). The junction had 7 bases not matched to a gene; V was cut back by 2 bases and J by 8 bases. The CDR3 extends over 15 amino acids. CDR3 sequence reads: CASSFSGLALDIQYF. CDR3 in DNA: TGTGCCAGCAGCTTCTCGGGACTAGCGTTAGACATTCAGTACTTC.

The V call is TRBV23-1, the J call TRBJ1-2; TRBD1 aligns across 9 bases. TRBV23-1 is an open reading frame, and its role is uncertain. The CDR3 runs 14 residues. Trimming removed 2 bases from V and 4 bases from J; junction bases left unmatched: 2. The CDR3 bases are TGCGCCAGCAGTCAAGGACAGGGGTTCTATGGCTACACCTTC. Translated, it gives CASSQGQGFYGYTF.

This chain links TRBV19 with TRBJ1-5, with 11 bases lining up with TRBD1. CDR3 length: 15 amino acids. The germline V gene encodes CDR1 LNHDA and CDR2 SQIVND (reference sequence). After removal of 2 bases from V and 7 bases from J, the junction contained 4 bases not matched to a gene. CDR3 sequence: CASSITGQGAQPQHF. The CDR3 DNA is TGTGCCAGTAGTATAACCGGACAGGGGGCGCAGCCCCAGCATTTT.

The CDR3 bases are TGTGCCAGCAGTGATGGACAGGGGAATACCGAGCAGTACTTC. Its protein product is CASSDGQGNTEQYF. The chain employs TRBV2 and TRBJ2-7, with 9 positions matching TRBD1. In germline, CDR1 is SNHLY, CDR2 FYNNEI. The ends lost 3 bases at V and 6 bases at J; junction bases unmatched: 6. The CDR3 contains 14 residues.

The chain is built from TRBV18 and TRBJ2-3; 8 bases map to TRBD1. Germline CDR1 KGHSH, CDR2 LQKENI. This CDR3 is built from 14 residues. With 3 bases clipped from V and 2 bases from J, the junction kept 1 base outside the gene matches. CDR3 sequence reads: CASSPGQVTDTQYF. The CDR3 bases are TGTGCCAGCTCACCGGGACAGGTCACAGATACGCAGTATTTT.

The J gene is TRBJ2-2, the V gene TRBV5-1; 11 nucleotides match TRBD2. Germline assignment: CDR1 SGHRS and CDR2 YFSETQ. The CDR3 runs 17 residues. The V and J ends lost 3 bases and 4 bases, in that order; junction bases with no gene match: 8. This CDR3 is CASSWSGTSGGTGELFF. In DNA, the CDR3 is TGCGCCAGCAGCTGGAGCGGGACTAGCGGTGGCACCGGGGAGCTGTTTTTT.

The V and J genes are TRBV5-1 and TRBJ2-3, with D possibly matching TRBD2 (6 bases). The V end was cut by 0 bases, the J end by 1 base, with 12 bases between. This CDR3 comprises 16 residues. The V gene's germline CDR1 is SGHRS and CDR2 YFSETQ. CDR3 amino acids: CASSLAYSSGTDTQYF. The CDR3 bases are TGCGCCAGCAGCTTGGCCTACTCTAGCGGCACAGATACGCAGTATTTT.

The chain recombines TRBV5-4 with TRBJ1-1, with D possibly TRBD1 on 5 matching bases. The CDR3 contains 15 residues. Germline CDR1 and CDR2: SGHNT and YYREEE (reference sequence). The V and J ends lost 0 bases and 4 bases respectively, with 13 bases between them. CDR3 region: CASSLDPGGGTEAFF. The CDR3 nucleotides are TGTGCCAGCAGCTTGGATCCGGGTGGGGGCACTGAAGCTTTCTTT.

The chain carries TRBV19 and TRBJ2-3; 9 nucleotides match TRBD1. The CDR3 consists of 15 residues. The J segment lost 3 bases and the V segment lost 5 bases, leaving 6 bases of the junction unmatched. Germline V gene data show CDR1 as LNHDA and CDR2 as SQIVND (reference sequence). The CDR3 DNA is TGTGCCAGTAGTGATAGACAGGGGGTAACAGATACGCAGTATTTT. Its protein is CASSDRQGVTDTQYF.

CDR3 bases: TGCGCCAGCAGCCAGCGGGACAGCCTCGGACAGCCCCAGCATTTT. This encodes CASSQRDSLGQPQHF. V is TRBV4-1 and J is TRBJ1-5; 7 positions match TRBD1. CDR3 length equals 15 residues. V lost 3 bases and J lost 7; bases outside the gene matches: 9. Germline CDR1 MGHRA, CDR2 YSYEKL.

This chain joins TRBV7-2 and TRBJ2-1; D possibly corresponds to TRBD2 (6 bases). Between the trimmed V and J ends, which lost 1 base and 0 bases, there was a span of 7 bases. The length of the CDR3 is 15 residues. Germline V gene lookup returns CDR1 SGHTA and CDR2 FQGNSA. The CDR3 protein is CASSLGTISYNEQFF. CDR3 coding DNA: TGTGCCAGCAGCTTAGGGACTATCTCCTACAATGAGCAGTTCTTC.

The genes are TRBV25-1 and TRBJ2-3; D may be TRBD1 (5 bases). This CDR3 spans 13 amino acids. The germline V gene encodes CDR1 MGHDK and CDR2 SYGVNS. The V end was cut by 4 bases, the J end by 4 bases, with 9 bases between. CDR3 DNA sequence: TGTGCCAGCAGTGTGGCAGGGCCAGATACGCAGTATTTT. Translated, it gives CASSVAGPDTQYF.

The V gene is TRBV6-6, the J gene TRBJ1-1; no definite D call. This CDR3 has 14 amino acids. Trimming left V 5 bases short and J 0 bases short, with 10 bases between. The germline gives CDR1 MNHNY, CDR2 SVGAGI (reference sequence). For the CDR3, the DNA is TGTGCCAGCAGTACAATCGGTGTGAACACTGAAGCTTTCTTT. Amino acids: CASSTIGVNTEAFF.

CDR3: CASSLGTGGAGHHEQYF. CDR3 coding DNA: TGCGCCAGCAGCCTGGGGACAGGGGGCGCCGGGCACCACGAGCAGTACTTC. The chain combines TRBV5-1 with TRBJ2-7; TRBD1 agrees at 12 bases. The ends lost 4 bases at V and 5 bases at J; junction bases unmatched: 13. Germline assignment: CDR1 SGHRS and CDR2 YFSETQ. CDR3 size: 17 residues.